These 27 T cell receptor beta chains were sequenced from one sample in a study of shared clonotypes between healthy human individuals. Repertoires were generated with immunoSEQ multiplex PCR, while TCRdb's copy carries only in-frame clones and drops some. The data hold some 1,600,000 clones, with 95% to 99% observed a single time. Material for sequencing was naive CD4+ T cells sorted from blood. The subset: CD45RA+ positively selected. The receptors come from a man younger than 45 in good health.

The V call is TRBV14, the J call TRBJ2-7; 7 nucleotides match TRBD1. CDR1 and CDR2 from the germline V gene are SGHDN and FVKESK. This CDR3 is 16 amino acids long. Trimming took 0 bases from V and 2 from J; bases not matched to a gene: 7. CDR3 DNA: TGTGCCAGCAGCCAAGAGAAGGACAGGTGGACCTACGAGCAGTACTTC. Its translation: CASSQEKDRWTYEQYF.

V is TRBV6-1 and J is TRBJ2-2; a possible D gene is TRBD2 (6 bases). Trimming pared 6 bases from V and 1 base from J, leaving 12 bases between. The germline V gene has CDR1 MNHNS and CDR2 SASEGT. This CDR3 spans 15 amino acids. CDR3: CASRGVAVNTGELFF. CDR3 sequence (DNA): TGTGCCAGCAGAGGGGTAGCGGTGAACACCGGGGAGCTGTTTTTT.

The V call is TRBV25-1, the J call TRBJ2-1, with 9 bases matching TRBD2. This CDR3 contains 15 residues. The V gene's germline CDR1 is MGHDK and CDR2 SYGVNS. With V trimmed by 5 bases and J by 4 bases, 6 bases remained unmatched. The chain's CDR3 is CASSWSSGIYNEQFF. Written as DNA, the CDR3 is TGTGCCAGCAGTTGGTCTAGCGGGATATACAATGAGCAGTTCTTC. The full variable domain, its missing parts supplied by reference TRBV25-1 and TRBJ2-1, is EADIYQTPRYLVIGTGKKITLECSQTMGHDKMYWYQQDPGMELHLIHYSYGVNSTEKGDLSSESTVSRIRTEHFPLTLESARPSHTSQYLCASSWSSGIYNEQFFGPGTRLTVL.

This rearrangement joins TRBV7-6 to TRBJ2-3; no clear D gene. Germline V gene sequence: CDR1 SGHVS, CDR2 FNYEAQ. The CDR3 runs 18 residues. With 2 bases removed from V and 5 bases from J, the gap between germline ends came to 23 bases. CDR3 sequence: CASSLTTTAFLDIDTQYF. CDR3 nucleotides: TGTGCCAGCAGCTTAACGACAACAGCGTTTTTGGATATAGATACGCAGTATTTT. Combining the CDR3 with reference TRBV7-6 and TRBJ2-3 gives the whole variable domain GAGVSQSPRYKVTKRGQDVALRCDPISGHVSLYWYRQALGQGPEFLTYFNYEAQQDKSGLPNDRFSAERPEGSISTLTIQRTEQRDSAMYRCASSLTTTAFLDIDTQYFGPGTRLTVL.

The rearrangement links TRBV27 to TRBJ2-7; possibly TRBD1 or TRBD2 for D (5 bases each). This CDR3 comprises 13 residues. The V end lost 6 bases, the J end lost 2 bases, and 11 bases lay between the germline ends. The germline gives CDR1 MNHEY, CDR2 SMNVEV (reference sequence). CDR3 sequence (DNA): TGTGCCAGCAGCCCAACGGGGCCCTACGAGCAGTACTTC. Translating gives CASSPTGPYEQYF.

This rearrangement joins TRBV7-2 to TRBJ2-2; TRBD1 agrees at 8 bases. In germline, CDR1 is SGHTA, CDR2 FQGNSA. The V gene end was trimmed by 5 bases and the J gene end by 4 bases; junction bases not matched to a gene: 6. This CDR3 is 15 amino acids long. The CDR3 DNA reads TGTGCCAGCAGCGAAATACAGGGGGTCACCGGGGAGCTGTTTTTT. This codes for CASSEIQGVTGELFF.

CDR3 sequence: CASSDRLAGVNEQFF. CDR3 sequence (DNA): TGCGCCAGCAGTGATCGGCTAGCGGGAGTGAATGAGCAGTTCTTC. This chain joins TRBV10-1 and TRBJ2-1, with 10 bases fitting TRBD2. The length of the CDR3 is 15 residues. The junction had 6 bases not matched to a gene; V was cut back by 3 bases and J by 7 bases. CDR1 is WNHNN and CDR2 is SYGVQD in the germline V gene (reference sequence).

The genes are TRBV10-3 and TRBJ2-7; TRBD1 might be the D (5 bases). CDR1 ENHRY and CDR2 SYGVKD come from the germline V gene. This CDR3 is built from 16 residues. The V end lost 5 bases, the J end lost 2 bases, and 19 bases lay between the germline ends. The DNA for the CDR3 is TGTGCCATCAGTAACCCCTCACAGGCAGGGACCTACGAGCAGTACTTC. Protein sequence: CAISNPSQAGTYEQYF.

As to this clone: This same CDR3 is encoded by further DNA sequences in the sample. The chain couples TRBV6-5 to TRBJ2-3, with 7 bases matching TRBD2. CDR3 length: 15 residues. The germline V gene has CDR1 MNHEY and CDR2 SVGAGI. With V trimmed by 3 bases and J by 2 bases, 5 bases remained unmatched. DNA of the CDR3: TGTGCCAGCAGTTATGGGGGAGGGTTCACAGATACGCAGTATTTT. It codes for CASSYGGGFTDTQYF.

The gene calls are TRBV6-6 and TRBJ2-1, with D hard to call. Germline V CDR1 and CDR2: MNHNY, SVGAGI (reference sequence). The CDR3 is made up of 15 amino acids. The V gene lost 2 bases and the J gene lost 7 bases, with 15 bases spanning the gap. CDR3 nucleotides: TGTGCCAGCAGTTACCAGTCACCAGGAATGAATGAGCAGTTCTTC. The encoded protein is CASSYQSPGMNEQFF.

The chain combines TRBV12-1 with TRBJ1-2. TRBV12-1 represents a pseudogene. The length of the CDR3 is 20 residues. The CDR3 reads CASSLFLTIGRPLNIYGYTF. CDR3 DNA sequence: TGTGCCAGCAGCTTGTTTCTGACTATAGGGAGGCCCCTTAATATCTATGGCTACACCTTC.

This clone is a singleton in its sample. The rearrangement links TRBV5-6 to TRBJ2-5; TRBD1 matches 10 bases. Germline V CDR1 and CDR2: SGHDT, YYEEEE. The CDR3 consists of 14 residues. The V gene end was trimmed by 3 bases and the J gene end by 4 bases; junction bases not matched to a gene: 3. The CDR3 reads CASSYRTGGETQYF. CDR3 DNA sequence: TGTGCCAGCAGCTACAGGACAGGGGGAGAGACCCAGTACTTC.

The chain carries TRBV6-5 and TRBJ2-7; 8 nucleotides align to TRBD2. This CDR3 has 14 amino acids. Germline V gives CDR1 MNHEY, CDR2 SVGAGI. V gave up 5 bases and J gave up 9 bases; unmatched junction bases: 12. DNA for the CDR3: TGTGCCAGCAGTCTGACTAGCGCTCCGCAGGGGCAGTACTTC. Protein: CASSLTSAPQGQYF.

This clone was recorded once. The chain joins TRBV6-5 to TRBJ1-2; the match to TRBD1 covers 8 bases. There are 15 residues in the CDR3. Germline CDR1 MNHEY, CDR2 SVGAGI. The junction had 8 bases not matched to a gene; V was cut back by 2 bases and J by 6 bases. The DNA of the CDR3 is TGTGCCAGCAGTTACATAGACAGGGGTTTGAATGGCTACACCTTC. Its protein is CASSYIDRGLNGYTF.

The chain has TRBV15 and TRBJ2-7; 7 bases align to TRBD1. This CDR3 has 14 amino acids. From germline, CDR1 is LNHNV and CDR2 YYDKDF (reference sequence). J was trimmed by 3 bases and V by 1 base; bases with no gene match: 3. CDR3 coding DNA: TGTGCCACCAGCAGAGCCGGGACAGACTACGAGCAGTACTTC. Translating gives CATSRAGTDYEQYF.

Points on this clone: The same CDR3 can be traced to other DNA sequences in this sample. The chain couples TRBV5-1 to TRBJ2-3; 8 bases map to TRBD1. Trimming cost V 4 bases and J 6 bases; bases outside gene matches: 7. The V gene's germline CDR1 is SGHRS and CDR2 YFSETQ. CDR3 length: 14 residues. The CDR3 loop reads CASSPGQGRDTQYF. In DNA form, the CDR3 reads TGCGCCAGCAGCCCTGGACAGGGTAGGGATACGCAGTATTTT.

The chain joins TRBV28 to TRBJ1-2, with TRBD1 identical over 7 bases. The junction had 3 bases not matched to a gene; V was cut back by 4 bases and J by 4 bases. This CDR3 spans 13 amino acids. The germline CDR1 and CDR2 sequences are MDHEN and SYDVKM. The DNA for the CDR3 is TGTGCCAGCAGTTCACAGGGGCTCTATGGCTACACCTTC. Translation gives CASSSQGLYGYTF.

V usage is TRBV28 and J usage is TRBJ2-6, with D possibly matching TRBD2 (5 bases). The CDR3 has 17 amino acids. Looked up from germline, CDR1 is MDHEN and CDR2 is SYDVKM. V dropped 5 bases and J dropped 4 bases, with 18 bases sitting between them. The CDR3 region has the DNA TGTGCCAGCAGTCCCGGGGATGGTAGGTTCGGGGCCAACGTCCTGACTTTC. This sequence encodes CASSPGDGRFGANVLTF.

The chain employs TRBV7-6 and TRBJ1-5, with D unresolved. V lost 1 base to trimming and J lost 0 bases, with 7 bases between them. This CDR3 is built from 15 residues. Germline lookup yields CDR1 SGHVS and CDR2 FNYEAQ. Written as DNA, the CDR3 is TGTGCCAGCAGCTTAGGACCAAATAGCAATCAGCCCCAGCATTTT. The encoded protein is CASSLGPNSNQPQHF. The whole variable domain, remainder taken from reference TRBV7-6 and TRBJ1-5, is GAGVSQSPRYKVTKRGQDVALRCDPISGHVSLYWYRQALGQGPEFLTYFNYEAQQDKSGLPNDRFSAERPEGSISTLTIQRTEQRDSAMYRCASSLGPNSNQPQHFGDGTRLSIL.

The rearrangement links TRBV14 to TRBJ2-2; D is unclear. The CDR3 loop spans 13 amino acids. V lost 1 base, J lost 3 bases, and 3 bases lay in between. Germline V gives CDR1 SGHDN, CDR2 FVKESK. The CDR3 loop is CASSQVYTGELFF. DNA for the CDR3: TGTGCCAGCAGCCAAGTATACACCGGGGAGCTGTTTTTT. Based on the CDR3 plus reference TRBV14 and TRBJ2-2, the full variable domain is EAGVTQFPSHSVIEKGQTVTLRCDPISGHDNLYWYRRVMGKEIKFLLHFVKESKQDESGMPNNRFLAERTGGTYSTLKVQPAELEDSGVYFCASSQVYTGELFFGEGSRLTVL.

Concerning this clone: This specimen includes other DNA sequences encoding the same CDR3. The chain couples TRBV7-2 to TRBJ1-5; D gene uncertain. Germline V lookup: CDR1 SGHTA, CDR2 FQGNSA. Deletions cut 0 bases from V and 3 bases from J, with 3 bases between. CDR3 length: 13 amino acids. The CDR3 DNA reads TGTGCCAGCAGCTTAGCAGCCAATCAGCCCCAGCATTTT. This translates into CASSLAANQPQHF. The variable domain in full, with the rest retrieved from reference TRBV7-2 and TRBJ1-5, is GAGVSQSPSNKVTEKGKDVELRCDPISGHTALYWYRQSLGQGLEFLIYFQGNSAPDKSGLPSDRFSAERTGGSVSTLTIQRTQQEDSAVYLCASSLAANQPQHFGDGTRLSIL.

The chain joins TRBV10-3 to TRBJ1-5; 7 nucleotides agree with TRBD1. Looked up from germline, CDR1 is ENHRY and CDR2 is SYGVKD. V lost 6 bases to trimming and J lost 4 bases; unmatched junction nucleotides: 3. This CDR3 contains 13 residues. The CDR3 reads CAIRTGLNQPQHF. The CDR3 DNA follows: TGTGCCATCAGGACAGGGCTGAATCAGCCCCAGCATTTT.

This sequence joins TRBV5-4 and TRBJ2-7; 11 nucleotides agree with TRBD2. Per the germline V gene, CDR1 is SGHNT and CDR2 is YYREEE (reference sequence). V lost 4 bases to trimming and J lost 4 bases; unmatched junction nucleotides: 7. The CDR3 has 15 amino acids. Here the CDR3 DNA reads TGTGCCAGCAGCCCCGGACTAGCGGGCGATTACGAGCAGTACTTC. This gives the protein CASSPGLAGDYEQYF.

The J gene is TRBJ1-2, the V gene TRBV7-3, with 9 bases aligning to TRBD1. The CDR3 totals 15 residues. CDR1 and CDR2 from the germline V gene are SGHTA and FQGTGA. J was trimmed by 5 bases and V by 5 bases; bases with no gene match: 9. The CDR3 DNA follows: TGTGCCAGCAGCGCGACAGGGGGAAGGGTTTATGGCTACACCTTC. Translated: CASSATGGRVYGYTF.

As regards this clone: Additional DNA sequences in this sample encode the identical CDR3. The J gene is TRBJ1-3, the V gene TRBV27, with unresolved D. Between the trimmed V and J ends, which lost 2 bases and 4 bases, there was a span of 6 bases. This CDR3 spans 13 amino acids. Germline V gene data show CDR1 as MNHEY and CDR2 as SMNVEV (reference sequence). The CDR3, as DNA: TGTGCCAGCAGTTTAAGGGAGGGAAACACCATATATTTT. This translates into CASSLREGNTIYF.

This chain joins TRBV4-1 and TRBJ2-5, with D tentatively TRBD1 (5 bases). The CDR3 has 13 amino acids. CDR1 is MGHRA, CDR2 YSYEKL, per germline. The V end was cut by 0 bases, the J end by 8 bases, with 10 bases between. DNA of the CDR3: TGCGCCAGCAGCCAAGAGGACAAGTCTACCCAGTACTTC. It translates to CASSQEDKSTQYF.

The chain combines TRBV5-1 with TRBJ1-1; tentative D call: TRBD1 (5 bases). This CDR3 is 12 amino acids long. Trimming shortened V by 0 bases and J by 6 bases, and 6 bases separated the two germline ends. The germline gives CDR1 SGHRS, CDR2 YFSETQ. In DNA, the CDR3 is TGCGCCAGCAGCTTGGAAGGGGCTGAAGCTTTCTTT. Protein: CASSLEGAEAFF.